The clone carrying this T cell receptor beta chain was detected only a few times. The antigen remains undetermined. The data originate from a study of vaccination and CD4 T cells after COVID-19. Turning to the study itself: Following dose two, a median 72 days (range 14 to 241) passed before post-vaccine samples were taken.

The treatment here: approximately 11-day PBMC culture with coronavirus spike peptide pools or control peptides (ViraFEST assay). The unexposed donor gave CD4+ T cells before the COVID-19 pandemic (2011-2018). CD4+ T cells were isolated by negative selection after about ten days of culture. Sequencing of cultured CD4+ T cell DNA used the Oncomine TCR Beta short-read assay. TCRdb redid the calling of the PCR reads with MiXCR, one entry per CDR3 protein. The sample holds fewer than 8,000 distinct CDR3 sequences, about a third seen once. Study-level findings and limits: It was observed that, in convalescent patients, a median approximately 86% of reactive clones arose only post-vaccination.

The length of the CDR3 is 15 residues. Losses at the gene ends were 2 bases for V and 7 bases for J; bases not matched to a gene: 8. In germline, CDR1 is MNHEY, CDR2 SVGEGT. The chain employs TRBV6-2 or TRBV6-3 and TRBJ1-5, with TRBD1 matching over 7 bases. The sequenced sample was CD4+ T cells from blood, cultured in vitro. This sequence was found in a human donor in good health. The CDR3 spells CASSYGGGEGQPQHF. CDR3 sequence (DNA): TGTGCCAGCAGTTACGGAGGGGGCGAGGGGCAGCCCCAGCATTTT.